This T cell receptor beta chain was recorded in a study of shared clonotypes between healthy human individuals. General observations from the study: Enrolling few donors narrowed the genetic and exposure-history diversity that was represented. A reduction in generation probabilities was seen for non-shared clonotypes relative to those shared by all four donors.

Of note for this clone: Antigen specificity is unknown.

Sorted-subset replicate PCR reactions contained roughly 190 ng DNA, corresponding to about 30,000 T cell genomes. In the authors' workflow: ImmunoSEQ sequences covered only the junction and lacked quality scores; filtering therefore differed. Clones were read by immunoSEQ multiplex PCR, and TCRdb kept only the in-frame ones, dropping some. The D gene and trimming were derived from the DNA, and the V and J assignments and clone size from that table. The top ten hold roughly 0.36% of the sample, which has 2 million to 2.5 million clones, more than 80% seen once. V lost 7 bases and J lost 1, with 15 bases in between. The CDR3 contains 15 residues. Germline V gene lookup returns CDR1 SGHDT and CDR2 YYEEEE.

The chain couples TRBV5-6 to TRBJ1-3; maybe TRBD1 (5 bases). The specimen was naive CD4+ T cells from PBMCs. As to subset: CD45RA+ positively selected. This receptor was taken from a man younger than 35 in good health. Some clones in this sample may be carry-over from other donors' samples. As DNA, the CDR3 is TGTGCCAGCGGGCGGGGGTATGGTTCTGGAAACACCATATATTTT. This sequence encodes CASGRGYGSGNTIYF.